This T cell receptor beta chain was sequenced in a study of blood T cell repertoires in COVID-19. Study in general: Sites across the United States, Italy and Spain contributed samples from acute and convalescent COVID-19. T cells, B-cell-depleted T cells, or PBMCs provided the cDNA or gDNA that served as material.

Original processing notes: Scientists estimated how many nucleated cells there were by amplifying reference gene primers. Produced via immunoSEQ multiplex PCR; TCRdb's table is partial and in-frame only. From that table come the V and J calls and clone size; the DNA was used to work out D and trimming. Of 150,000 to 200,000 clones detected, around 86% appear once; the ten largest clones hold about 9.7%. V dropped 2 bases and J dropped 4 bases, with 11 bases sitting between them. Per the germline V gene, CDR1 is SGHTA and CDR2 is FQGNSA. The CDR3 runs 14 residues. The clonotype comes from a man aged 50 or older with active or convalescent COVID-19. V is TRBV7-2 and J is TRBJ1-1, with D possibly being TRBD1 (6 bases). Sequencing used peripheral blood. CDR3 DNA: TGTGCCAGCAGCTTAAAAGGGGGGGGCACTGAAGCTTTCTTT. Translated, it gives CASSLKGGGTEAFF.